This TCR beta chain was captured in a study of tumor-infiltrating lymphocytes in primary liver carcinoma. Study information: The study enrolled male and female patients aged 30 to 69 years.

Unsorted bulk tissue (about 18-30 mg) underwent RNA and DNA co-extraction. Every tumor contributed samples taken at five separate regions. This clonotype was observed a few times. The length of the CDR3 is 16 residues. Germline CDR1 reads MNHEY; CDR2 reads SVGAGI. V lost 8 bases to trimming and J lost 0 bases, with 19 bases between them. cDNA specific to TCR beta was made from 450 to 500 ng of total RNA, with a constant-region primer employed for priming. Three rounds of nested multiplex PCR with slightly modified ARM-PCR produced TCR beta libraries. Rounds one and two of PCR, each of approximately 11 cycles, were primed with TRBV1-TRBV30 forward primers and a C-beta reverse primer. TCRdb re-called the multiplex PCR reads with MiXCR, one entry per CDR3 protein. The sample gives some 120,000 distinct CDR3 sequences, 55% to 75% of which show up once; 9.3% is in the top ten.

Material: liver tumor tissue from sampling region 1. Subset reported: tumor region T1, superior pole. The chain links TRBV6-5 to TRBJ1-1; D gene ambiguous. The source of this sequence is a woman aged 55-69 years with primary liver carcinoma and hepatitis B virus infection. The CDR3 spells CASVETGRSMNTEAFF. The DNA of the CDR3 is TGTGCCAGCGTGGAAACCGGGCGCTCCATGAACACTGAAGCTTTCTTT.